The T cell receptor (beta chain) under discussion was sequenced for a study of cytomegalovirus exposure and HLA in healthy donors. Whole-study context: Among roughly 180 million T cells, an earlier analysis found 90 million to 130 million unique TCR beta sequences. Study-level points and caveats: In an earlier analysis, productive rearrangement rates for most beta V segments clustered near 87% or 30%. Among TCR sequences, most were rare, though some public TCRs appeared in many donors. Near-uniform donor sequencing depth was presumed by presence/absence analyses.

As concerns this clone: Its target is unknown.

Use of 60 Vbeta and 13 Jbeta primers characterized the PCR. Some clones are missing from TCRdb's copy, which holds only in-frame ones; the method was immunoSEQ multiplex PCR. The sample carries approximately 130,000 clones, 60% to 85% recorded once. Sequenced: PBMCs. This sequence was found in a man aged 30 to 45 in good health and CMV-seronegative.

The CDR3 nucleotides are TGTGCCAGCAGCTTAGGGGGAGGGTCGACGACCGGGGAGCTGTTTTTT. It specifies CASSLGGGSTTGELFF. The V call is TRBV7-2, the J call TRBJ2-2, with TRBD2 matching over 7 bases. This CDR3 has 16 amino acids. Losses at the gene ends were 1 base for V and 5 bases for J; bases not matched to a gene: 7. CDR1 SGHTA and CDR2 FQGNSA come from the germline V gene.